This T cell receptor beta chain was identified during a study of cytotoxic CD8 clonotypes in ibrutinib-treated CLL. Study at large: The authors obtained response samples at a median of about eleven months of treatment, range 6 to 36.

Genomic DNA for TCR beta libraries, about 1.8 micrograms, came from cryopreserved PBMCs. In the case of this clone: Its target is not known. The junction departs from the called germline gene at one end, perhaps through a read error.

TCRdb's copy holds only in-frame clones and misses some; the assay was immunoSEQ multiplex PCR. The table includes 97,000 or so clones, roughly 80% detected once. Germline V lookup: CDR1 MNHNS, CDR2 SASEGT. The CDR3 runs to 14 residues. Study-wide results and limits: The clonality rise at ibrutinib response reflected private clonotype expansion. Clonality rose at ibrutinib response, held steady in sustained remission, and fell toward baseline at progression.

This chain joins TRBV6-1 and TRBJ1-2, with D possibly matching TRBD1 (5 bases). The sample here was PBMCs, taken after 12 months of ibrutinib treatment. The receptor's source is a human donor with chronic lymphocytic leukemia. This CDR3 reads CASSARGGLSHGSF. Written as DNA, the CDR3 is TGTGCCAGCAGTGCTAGGGGAGGGTTATCTCATGGCTCCTTC.